This is a list of T cell receptor beta chains from one sample in a study of cytomegalovirus exposure and HLA in healthy donors. Profiling relied on immunoSEQ multiplex PCR, and the TCRdb table lists in-frame clones only, not all of them. The sample has roughly 150,000 clones, about nine tenths seen once. Sequences were obtained from PBMCs. Every receptor here comes from a woman in her late teens or twenties in good health and CMV-seropositive. Each CDR3 is given without its conserved first and last residue.

CDR3	V	J
ASSAGRYTDTQY	TRBV6-1	TRBJ2-3
ASSLIRGGFETQY	TRBV7-3	TRBJ2-5
ASSEDVRRSSYEQY	TRBV6-4	TRBJ2-7
ASSLRGLAGNSYNEQF	TRBV7-9	TRBJ2-1
ASSYGNAADTQY	TRBV6-5	TRBJ2-3
ASSYRIKTGGRYNEQF	TRBV7-8	TRBJ2-1
ASSEGPQFLPSTEAF	TRBV2	TRBJ1-1
ASSQRLAGVYEQY	TRBV4-2	TRBJ2-7
ASSQEPSGHQFREQY	TRBV4-1	TRBJ2-7
ASSPGTSGNNEQF	TRBV6-4	TRBJ2-1
ASSVRRVYEQY	TRBV2	TRBJ2-7
ASSLKGVEQY	TRBV7-9	TRBJ2-7
ASSLVGGLGTQY	TRBV11-3	TRBJ2-3
ASSIRDRAGQPQH	TRBV19	TRBJ1-5
ASSPETSGGYNEQF	TRBV7-2	TRBJ2-1
ASSEEQKNTGELF	TRBV10-1	TRBJ2-2
ASRRGTSGNEQF	TRBV6-6	TRBJ2-1
AMVKRLAGAPDTQY	TRBV5-4	TRBJ2-3